There are a few counts of the clone carrying this T cell receptor (beta chain). The data originate from a study of long-term antiretroviral therapy in people with HIV. Study summary: It was about a decade before the 2015 immediate-ART recommendation that the earliest samples were taken.

Ahead of DNA extraction, samples held about 1-10 million cryopreserved PBMC each. Trimming shortened V by 7 bases and J by 0 bases, and 13 bases separated the two germline ends. Per germline, CDR1 LNHDA and CDR2 SQIVND (reference sequence). This CDR3 has 15 residues. It was version v3.0 of the immunoSEQ assay that was run at survey level. The protocol was immunoSEQ multiplex PCR, while the TCRdb copy is restricted to in-frame clones and leaves out a portion. The sample has some 12,000 clones; 82% are singletons. The rearrangement links TRBV19 to TRBJ2-1; D ambiguous. The sample consisted of unsorted PBMCs, taken 8 to 8.5 years after starting antiretroviral therapy. This TCR was sampled from a man in his fifties with HIV. CDR3 in amino acids: CASTSTVSSYNEQFF. CDR3 in DNA: TGTGCCAGTACATCCACCGTGAGCTCCTACAATGAGCAGTTCTTC.